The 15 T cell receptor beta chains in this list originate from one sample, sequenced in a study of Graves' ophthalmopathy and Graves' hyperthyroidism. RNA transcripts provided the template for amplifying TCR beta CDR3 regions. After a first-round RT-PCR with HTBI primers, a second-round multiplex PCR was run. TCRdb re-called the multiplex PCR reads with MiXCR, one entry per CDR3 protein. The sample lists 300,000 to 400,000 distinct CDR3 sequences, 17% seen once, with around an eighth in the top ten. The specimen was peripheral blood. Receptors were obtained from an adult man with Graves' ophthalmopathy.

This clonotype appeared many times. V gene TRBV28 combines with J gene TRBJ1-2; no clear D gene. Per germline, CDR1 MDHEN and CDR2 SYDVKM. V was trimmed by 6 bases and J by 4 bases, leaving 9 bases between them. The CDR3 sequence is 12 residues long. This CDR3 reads CASRRSPYGYTF. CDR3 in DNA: TGTGCCAGCAGGCGGTCTCCCTATGGCTACACCTTC.

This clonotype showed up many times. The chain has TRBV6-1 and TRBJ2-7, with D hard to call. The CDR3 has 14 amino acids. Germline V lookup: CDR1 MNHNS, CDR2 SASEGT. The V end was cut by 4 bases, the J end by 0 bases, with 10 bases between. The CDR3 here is CASSAVTRSYEQYF. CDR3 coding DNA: TGTGCCAGCAGTGCCGTGACACGCTCCTACGAGCAGTACTTC.

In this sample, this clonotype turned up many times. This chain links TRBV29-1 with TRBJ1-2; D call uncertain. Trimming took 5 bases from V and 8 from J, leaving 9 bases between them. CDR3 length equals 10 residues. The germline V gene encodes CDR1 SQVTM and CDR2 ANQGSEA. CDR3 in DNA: TGCAGCGTTTTATTTGAGGGCTACACCTTC. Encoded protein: CSVLFEGYTF.

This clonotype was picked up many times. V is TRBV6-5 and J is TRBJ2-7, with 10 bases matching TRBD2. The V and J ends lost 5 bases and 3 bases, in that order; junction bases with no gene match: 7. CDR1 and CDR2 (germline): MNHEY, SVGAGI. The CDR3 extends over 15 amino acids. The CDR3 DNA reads TGTGCCAGCAGTAGGACTAGCGGAGCCTACTACGAGCAGTACTTC. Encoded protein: CASSRTSGAYYEQYF.

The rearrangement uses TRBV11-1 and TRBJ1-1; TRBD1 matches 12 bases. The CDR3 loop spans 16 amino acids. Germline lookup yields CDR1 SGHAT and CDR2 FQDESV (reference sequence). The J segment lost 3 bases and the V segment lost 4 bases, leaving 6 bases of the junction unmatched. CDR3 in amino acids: CASSSGTGGLDTEAFF. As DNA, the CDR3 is TGTGCCAGCAGCTCCGGGACAGGGGGCTTGGACACTGAAGCTTTCTTT. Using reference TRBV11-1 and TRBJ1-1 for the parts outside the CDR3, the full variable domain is EAEVAQSPRYKITEKSQAVAFWCDPISGHATLYWYRQILGQGPELLVQFQDESVVDDSQLPKDRFSAERLKGVDSTLKIQPAELGDSAMYLCASSSGTGGLDTEAFFGQGTRLTVV.

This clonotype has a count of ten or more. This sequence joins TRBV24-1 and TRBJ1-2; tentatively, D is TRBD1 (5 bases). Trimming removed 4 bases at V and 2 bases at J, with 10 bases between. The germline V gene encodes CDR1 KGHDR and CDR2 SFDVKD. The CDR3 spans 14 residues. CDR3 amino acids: CATSDQRQNYGYTF. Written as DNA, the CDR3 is TGTGCCACCAGTGACCAACGACAGAACTATGGCTACACCTTC.

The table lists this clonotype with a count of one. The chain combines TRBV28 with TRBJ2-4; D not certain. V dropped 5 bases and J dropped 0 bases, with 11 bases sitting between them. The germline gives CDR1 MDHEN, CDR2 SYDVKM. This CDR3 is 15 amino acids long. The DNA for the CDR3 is TGTGCCAGCAGTCCAGGCCTGGGAGCCAAAAACATTCAGTACTTC. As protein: CASSPGLGAKNIQYF.

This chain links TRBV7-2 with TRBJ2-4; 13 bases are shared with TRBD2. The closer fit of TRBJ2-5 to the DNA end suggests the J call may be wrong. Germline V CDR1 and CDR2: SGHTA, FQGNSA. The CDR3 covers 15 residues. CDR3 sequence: CASSLQLAGGETQYF. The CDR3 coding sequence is TGTGCCAGCAGCCTCCAACTAGCGGGAGGGGAGACCCAGTACTTC.

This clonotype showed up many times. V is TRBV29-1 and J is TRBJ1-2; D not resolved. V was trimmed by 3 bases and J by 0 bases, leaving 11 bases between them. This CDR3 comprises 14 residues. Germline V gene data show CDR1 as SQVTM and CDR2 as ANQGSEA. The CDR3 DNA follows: TGCAGCGTTGACGCAGGCGACACTAACTATGGCTACACCTTC. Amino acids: CSVDAGDTNYGYTF.

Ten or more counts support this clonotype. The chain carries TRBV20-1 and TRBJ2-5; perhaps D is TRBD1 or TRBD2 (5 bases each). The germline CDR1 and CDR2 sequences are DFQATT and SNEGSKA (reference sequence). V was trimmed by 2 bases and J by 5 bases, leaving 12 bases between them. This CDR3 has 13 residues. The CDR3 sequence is CSARLTGQETQYF. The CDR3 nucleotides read TGCAGTGCTAGATTGACGGGGCAGGAGACCCAGTACTTC.

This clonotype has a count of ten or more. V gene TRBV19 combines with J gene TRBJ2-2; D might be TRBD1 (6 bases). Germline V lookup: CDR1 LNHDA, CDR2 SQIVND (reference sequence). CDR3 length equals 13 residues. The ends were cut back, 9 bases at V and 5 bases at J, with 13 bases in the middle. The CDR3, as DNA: TGTGCCAGCAGGACAGTTACTACCGGGGAGCTGTTTTTT. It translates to CASRTVTTGELFF.

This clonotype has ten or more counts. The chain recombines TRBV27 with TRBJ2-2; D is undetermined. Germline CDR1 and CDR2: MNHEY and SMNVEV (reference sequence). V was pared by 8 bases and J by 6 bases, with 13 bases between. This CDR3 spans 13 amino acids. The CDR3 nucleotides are TGTGCCAGCGCTGGGCGCACTTCCGGGGAGCTGTTTTTT. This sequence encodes CASAGRTSGELFF.

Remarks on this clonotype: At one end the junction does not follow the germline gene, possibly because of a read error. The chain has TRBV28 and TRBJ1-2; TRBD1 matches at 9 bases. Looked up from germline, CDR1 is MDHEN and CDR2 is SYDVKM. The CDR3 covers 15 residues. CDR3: CASSSGVQGAPGYSF. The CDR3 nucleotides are TGTGCCAGCAGTTCTGGTGTACAGGGGGCGCCTGGCTACAGCTTC.

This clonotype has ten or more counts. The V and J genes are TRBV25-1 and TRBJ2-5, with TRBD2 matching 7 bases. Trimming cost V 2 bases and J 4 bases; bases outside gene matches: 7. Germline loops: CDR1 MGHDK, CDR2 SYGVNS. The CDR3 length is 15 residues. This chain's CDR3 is CASSEIGTGGETQYF. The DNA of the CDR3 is TGTGCCAGCAGTGAAATAGGGACGGGGGGAGAGACCCAGTACTTC.

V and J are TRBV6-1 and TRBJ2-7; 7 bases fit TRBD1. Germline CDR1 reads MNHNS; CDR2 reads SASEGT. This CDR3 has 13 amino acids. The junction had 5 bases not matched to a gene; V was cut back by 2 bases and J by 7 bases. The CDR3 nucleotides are TGTGCCAGCAGTGAATTGACAGGGAGAGAGCAGTACTTC. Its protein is CASSELTGREQYF.